A single sample is the source of the 14 T cell receptor beta chains below, sequenced in a study of T cell responses to AZD1222 COVID-19 vaccine. TCRdb keeps only in-frame clones here, not all; method: immunoSEQ multiplex PCR. The sample has roughly 35,000 clones, under 90% seen once. Here the sequenced sample was peripheral blood, taken 28 days after the second AZD1222 dose. The receptors were sampled from an adult who received the AZD1222 COVID-19 vaccine.

The chain recombines TRBV15 with TRBJ2-2; TRBD2 is a possible D gene (7 bases). This CDR3 region has 15 residues. The V gene's germline CDR1 is LNHNV and CDR2 YYDKDF (reference sequence). V lost 5 bases, J lost 2 bases, and 12 bases lay in between. CDR3 coding DNA: TGTGCCACCAGCCGCGGGGGCCTTAACACCGGGGAGCTGTTTTTT. Its protein product is CATSRGGLNTGELFF.

The chain couples TRBV7-2 to TRBJ1-1, with TRBD1 matching over 8 bases. The CDR3 contains 17 residues. CDR1 and CDR2 from the germline V gene are SGHTA and FQGNSA. The trim removed 5 bases at V and 3 bases at J, leaving 14 bases unmatched. This CDR3 reads CASSPTGTGIGDTEAFF. The CDR3 DNA is TGTGCCAGCAGCCCGACCGGGACAGGCATCGGGGACACTGAAGCTTTCTTT.

The chain carries TRBV6-5 and TRBJ1-3; D is possibly TRBD1 (6 bases). Germline CDR1 reads MNHEY; CDR2 reads SVGAGI. This CDR3 is built from 15 residues. Trimming stripped 5 bases from V and 0 bases from J, with 11 bases between. In nucleotides, the CDR3 is TGTGCCAGCAGTAACCAGGGGAGCTCTGGAAACACCATATATTTT. This sequence encodes CASSNQGSSGNTIYF.

There are a few counts of this clone. The sample contains more than one DNA sequence encoding this CDR3. The chain combines TRBV12-3 or TRBV12-4 with TRBJ2-5; no reliable D call. The V gene lost 3 bases and the J gene lost 2 bases, with 1 base spanning the gap. The CDR3 length is 11 residues. CDR3: CASSFQETQYF. The DNA of the CDR3 is TGTGCCAGCAGTTTTCAAGAGACCCAGTACTTC.

This chain links TRBV5-1 with TRBJ2-3; TRBD2 might be the D (5 bases). CDR1 is SGHRS and CDR2 is YFSETQ in the germline V gene. V gave up 10 bases and J gave up 4 bases, with 19 bases separating them. The length of the CDR3 is 14 residues. The CDR3 coding sequence is TGCGCCGGATCTCCAGAGGGCTACGCAGATACGCAGTATTTT. This gives the protein CAGSPEGYADTQYF.

The chain is built from TRBV27 and TRBJ2-3, with D perhaps matching TRBD1 or TRBD2 (5 bases each). CDR3 length: 15 amino acids. Deletions cut 5 bases from V and 1 base from J, with 13 bases between. Germline V gene lookup returns CDR1 MNHEY and CDR2 SMNVEV (reference sequence). The CDR3 loop is CASSTKVGGTDTQYF. DNA for the CDR3: TGTGCCAGCAGTACTAAGGTGGGGGGCACAGATACGCAGTATTTT.

The rearrangement uses TRBV19 and TRBJ1-1; tentatively, D is TRBD1 (6 bases). The germline V and J ends were trimmed by 3 bases and 1 base, with 15 bases remaining between them. This CDR3 contains 16 residues. Germline loops: CDR1 LNHDA, CDR2 SQIVND (reference sequence). Here the CDR3 reads CASSMRAGEGNTEAFF. The CDR3 DNA reads as TGTGCCAGTAGTATGAGGGCAGGGGAGGGGAACACTGAAGCTTTCTTT.

The CDR3 coding sequence is TGTGCCAGCAGCCTGGGGACACTGAACACTGAAGCTTTCTTT. Translation: CASSLGTLNTEAFF. The chain has TRBV5-5 and TRBJ1-1; D perhaps matches TRBD1 (6 bases). V gave up 4 bases and J gave up 0 bases, with 10 bases separating them. Germline assignment: CDR1 SGHKS and CDR2 YYEKEE (reference sequence). The CDR3 runs 14 residues.

V usage is TRBV5-4 and J usage is TRBJ2-5, with D perhaps matching TRBD1 (5 bases). Germline loops: CDR1 SGHNT, CDR2 YYREEE (reference sequence). Trimming left V 4 bases short and J 5 bases short, with 15 bases between. The CDR3 runs to 14 residues. The chain's CDR3 is CASSPYGRAETQYF. CDR3 sequence (DNA): TGTGCCAGCAGCCCGTATGGCAGGGCGGAGACCCAGTACTTC.

The chain combines TRBV9 with TRBJ2-3; maybe TRBD1 (6 bases). Germline CDR1 reads SGDLS; CDR2 reads YYNGEE. The CDR3 totals 16 residues. Between the trimmed V and J ends, which lost 4 bases and 4 bases, there was a span of 19 bases. The CDR3 reads CASSPGTGFGADTQYF. CDR3 bases: TGTGCCAGCAGCCCGGGAACAGGGTTTGGGGCAGATACGCAGTATTTT.

This sequence joins TRBV30 and TRBJ2-3; 12 positions match TRBD2. V lost 6 bases, J lost 1 base, and 5 bases stayed unmatched. The CDR3 length is 15 residues. Per the germline V gene, CDR1 is GTSNPN and CDR2 is SVGIG (reference sequence). The CDR3 DNA is TGTGCCTGTACGACTAGCGGGAGCCGCACAGATACGCAGTATTTT. Its protein is CACTTSGSRTDTQYF. The variable domain in full, completed from reference TRBV30 and TRBJ2-3, reads SQTIHQWPATLVQPVGSPLSLECTVEGTSNPNLYWYRQAAGRGLQLLFYSVGIGQISSEVPQNLSASRPQDRQFILSSKKLLLSDSGFYLCACTTSGSRTDTQYFGPGTRLTVL.

V usage is TRBV6-5 and J usage is TRBJ2-5, with a possible D match to TRBD2 (5 bases). V gave up 8 bases and J gave up 5 bases, with 12 bases separating them. Germline V gene lookup returns CDR1 MNHEY and CDR2 SVGAGI. This CDR3 comprises 12 residues. CDR3 sequence reads: CASGVGGETQYF. The CDR3 coding sequence is TGTGCCAGCGGAGTGGGCGGGGAGACCCAGTACTTC.

V is TRBV10-3 and J is TRBJ2-3; a weak D match, TRBD2 (5 bases). CDR1 ENHRY and CDR2 SYGVKD come from the germline V gene. The CDR3 runs to 13 residues. V was clipped by 2 bases and J by 4 bases, with 7 bases between them. The CDR3 region has the DNA TGTGCCATCAGTGAGCGGGGTGCAGATACGCAGTATTTT. Amino acid sequence: CAISERGADTQYF.

The chain links TRBV30 to TRBJ1-3; D is unresolved. Trimming took 4 bases from V and 3 from J, leaving 7 bases between them. The CDR3 length is 12 residues. The germline CDR1 and CDR2 sequences are GTSNPN and SVGIG (reference sequence). The CDR3 region has the DNA TGTGCCTGGACCCGAGGTGGAAACACCATATATTTT. The encoded protein is CAWTRGGNTIYF.